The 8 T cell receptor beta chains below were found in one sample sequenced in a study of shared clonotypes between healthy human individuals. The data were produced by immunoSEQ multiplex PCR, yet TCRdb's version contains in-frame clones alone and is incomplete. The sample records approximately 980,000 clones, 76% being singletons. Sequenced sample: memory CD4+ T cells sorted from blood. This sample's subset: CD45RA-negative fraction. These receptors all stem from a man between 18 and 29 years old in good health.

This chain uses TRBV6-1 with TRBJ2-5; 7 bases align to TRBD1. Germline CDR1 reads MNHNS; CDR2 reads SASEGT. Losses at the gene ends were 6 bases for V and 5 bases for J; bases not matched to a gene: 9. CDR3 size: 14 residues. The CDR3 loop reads CASSPTGWGETQYF. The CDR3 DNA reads TGTGCCAGCAGCCCGACAGGGTGGGGCGAGACCCAGTACTTC.

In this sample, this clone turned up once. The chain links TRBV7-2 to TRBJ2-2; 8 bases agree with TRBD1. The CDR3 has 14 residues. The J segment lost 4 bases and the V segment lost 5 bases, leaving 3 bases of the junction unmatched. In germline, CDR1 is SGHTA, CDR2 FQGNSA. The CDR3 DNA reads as TGTGCCAGCAGCCGAGACAGGGGCACCGGGGAGCTGTTTTTT. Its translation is CASSRDRGTGELFF. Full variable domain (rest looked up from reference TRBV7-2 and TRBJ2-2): GAGVSQSPSNKVTEKGKDVELRCDPISGHTALYWYRQSLGQGLEFLIYFQGNSAPDKSGLPSDRFSAERTGGSVSTLTIQRTQQEDSAVYLCASSRDRGTGELFFGEGSRLTVL.

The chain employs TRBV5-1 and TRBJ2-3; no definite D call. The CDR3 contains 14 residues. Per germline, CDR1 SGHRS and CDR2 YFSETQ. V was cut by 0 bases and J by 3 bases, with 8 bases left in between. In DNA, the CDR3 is TGCGCCAGCAGCTTGGGAGCCGAGACAGATACGCAGTATTTT. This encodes CASSLGAETDTQYF.

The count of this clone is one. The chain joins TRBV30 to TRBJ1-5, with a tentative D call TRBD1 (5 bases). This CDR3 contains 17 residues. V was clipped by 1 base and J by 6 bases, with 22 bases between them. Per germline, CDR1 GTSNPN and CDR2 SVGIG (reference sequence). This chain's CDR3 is CAWSGTATEQRGQPQHF. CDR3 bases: TGTGCCTGGAGTGGGACCGCGACAGAACAAAGGGGTCAGCCCCAGCATTTT.

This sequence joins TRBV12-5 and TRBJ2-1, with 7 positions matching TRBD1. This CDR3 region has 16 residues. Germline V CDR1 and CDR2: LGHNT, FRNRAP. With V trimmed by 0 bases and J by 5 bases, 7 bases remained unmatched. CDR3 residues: CASGLVLGTVDNEQFF. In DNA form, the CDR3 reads TGTGCTAGTGGTTTGGTACTGGGGACAGTTGACAATGAGCAGTTCTTC.

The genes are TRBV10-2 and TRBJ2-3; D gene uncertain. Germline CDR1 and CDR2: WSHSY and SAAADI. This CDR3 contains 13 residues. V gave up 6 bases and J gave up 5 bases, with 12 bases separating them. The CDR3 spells CASRPDRVDTQYF. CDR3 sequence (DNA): TGCGCCAGCAGACCAGACCGCGTAGATACGCAGTATTTT.

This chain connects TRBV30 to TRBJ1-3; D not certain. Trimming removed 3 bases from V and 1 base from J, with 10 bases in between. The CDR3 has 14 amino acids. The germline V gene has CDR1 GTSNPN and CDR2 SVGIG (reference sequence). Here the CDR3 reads CAWSPGQSGNTIYF. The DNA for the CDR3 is TGTGCCTGGAGCCCGGGCCAGTCTGGAAACACCATATATTTT.

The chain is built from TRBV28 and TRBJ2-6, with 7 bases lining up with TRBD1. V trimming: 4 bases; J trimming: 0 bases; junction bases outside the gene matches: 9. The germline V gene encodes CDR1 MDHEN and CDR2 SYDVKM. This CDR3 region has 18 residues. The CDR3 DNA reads TGTGCCAGCAGTTCCATGGGGACAGAGATCTCTGGGGCCAACGTCCTGACTTTC. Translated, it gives CASSSMGTEISGANVLTF.